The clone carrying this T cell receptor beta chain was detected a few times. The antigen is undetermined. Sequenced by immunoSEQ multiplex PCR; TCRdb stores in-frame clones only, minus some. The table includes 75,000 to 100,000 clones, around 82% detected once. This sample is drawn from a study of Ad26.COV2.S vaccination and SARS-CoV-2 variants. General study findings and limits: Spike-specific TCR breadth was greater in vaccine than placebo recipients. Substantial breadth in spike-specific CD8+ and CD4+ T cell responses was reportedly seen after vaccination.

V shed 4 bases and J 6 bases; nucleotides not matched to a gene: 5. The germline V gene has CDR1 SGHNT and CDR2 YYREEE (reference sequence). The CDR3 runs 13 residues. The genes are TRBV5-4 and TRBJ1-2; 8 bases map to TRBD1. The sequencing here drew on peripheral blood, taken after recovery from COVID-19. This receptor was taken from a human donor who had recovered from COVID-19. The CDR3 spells CASSQDRVDGYTF. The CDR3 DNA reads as TGTGCCAGCAGCCAGGACAGGGTGGATGGCTACACCTTC.